This entry concerns a single T cell receptor beta chain. Its cognate antigen is unknown. This CDR3 comprises 13 residues. Germline assignment: CDR1 SQVTM and CDR2 ANQGSEA. The authors made the TRB cDNA libraries by 5' RACE using UMI labels. Each CDR3 protein gets one entry in TCRdb, which reprocessed the 5' RACE reads and gives no DNA. This table holds just under 65,000 distinct CDR3 sequences. This entry belongs to a study of CXCR3-negative and CXCR3-positive naive CD8 T cells. The naive CD8+ gate required CD45RO-CCR7+CD27+CD95- phenotype. Regarding the study as a whole: CXCR3-positive naive cells had more hydrophobic TRB CDR3s than CXCR3-negative naive cells. Partly lower CXCR3 expression followed cryopreservation, and most assays relied on fresh PBMCs.

The sequence derives from a human donor in good health. Some clones in this sample may be carry-over from other donors' samples. The chain joins TRBV29-1 to TRBJ2-7. Sequences were obtained from naive CXCR3+ CD8+ T cells from blood. As for subset: CD45RO-CCR7+CD27+CD95- naive CD8+ T cells expressing CXCR3 (TNR3+). CDR3 amino acids: CSGAGIDRAEQYF.